The 3 T cell receptor beta chains listed next were all sequenced from one sample in a study of shared clonotypes between healthy human individuals. The data were produced by immunoSEQ multiplex PCR, yet TCRdb's version contains in-frame clones alone and is incomplete. The sample contains around 990,000 clones, roughly 80% of which appear only once. Specimen: memory CD4+ T cells from PBMCs. The subset here: CD45RA-negative fraction. These receptors all come from a man younger than 35 in good health. Some clones in this sample may be carry-over from other donors' samples.

The gene calls are TRBV7-3 and TRBJ2-1, with 8 nucleotides matching TRBD2. CDR3 length equals 14 residues. The germline V gene encodes CDR1 SGHTA and CDR2 FQGTGA. Unmatched junction bases numbered 7, after V lost 5 bases and J lost 7 bases. In DNA form, the CDR3 reads TGTGCCAGCAGCATCGGGACTAGTGTGAATGAGCAGTTCTTC. Translating it yields CASSIGTSVNEQFF.

The chain links TRBV30 to TRBJ1-2, with 7 nucleotides matching TRBD1. This CDR3 contains 16 residues. Germline CDR1 is GTSNPN and CDR2 is SVGIG (reference sequence). The junction had 15 bases not matched to a gene; V was cut back by 3 bases and J by 5 bases. The DNA of the CDR3 is TGTGCCTGGAGCATATTACAGGGGTTGGGGGGATATGGCTACACCTTC. It is translated as CAWSILQGLGGYGYTF.

This chain links TRBV5-8 with TRBJ1-5, with 8 bases identical to TRBD1. V trimming: 3 bases; J trimming: 5 bases; junction bases outside the gene matches: 4. This CDR3 spans 14 amino acids. Germline CDR1 reads SGHTS; CDR2 reads YDEGEE. CDR3 in amino acids: CASSYGQGDQPQHF. CDR3 nucleotides: TGTGCCAGCAGCTACGGACAGGGAGATCAGCCCCAGCATTTT.